This entry describes one T cell receptor beta chain. The data stem from a study of blood T cell repertoires in COVID-19. Authors' methods: Amplifying reference gene primers gave estimates of nucleated cell counts. Assay: immunoSEQ multiplex PCR; the TCRdb copy retains only in-frame clones and omits some. The V and J calls and clone size come from that table; D and trimming were worked out from the DNA. Here the sample spans roughly 65,000 clones, around 84% being singletons. V shed 6 bases and J shed 3 bases, with 15 bases lying between them. CDR1 and CDR2 from the germline V gene are MDHEN and SYDVKM. This CDR3 region has 14 residues.

Sequencing was carried out using peripheral blood. The TCR sequence derives from a man aged 50-59 years with acute or convalescent COVID-19. The chain uses TRBV28 and TRBJ2-7, with D perhaps TRBD1 (6 bases). Here the CDR3 reads CASSPGQVGYEQYF. The CDR3 region has the DNA TGTGCCAGCAGCCCGGGACAAGTCGGCTACGAGCAGTACTTC.